Presented here are 20 T cell receptor beta chains from one specimen sequenced in a study of OX40 agonist ivuxolimab in advanced cancers. TCRdb's table, derived via immunoSEQ multiplex PCR, lists solely in-frame clones and lacks some. Of tens of thousands of clones listed, around 90% were seen once; the top ten hold less than 0.6%. The sequences come from CD4+ or CD8+ T cells sorted from blood, collected in a trial of the OX40 agonist ivuxolimab. The receptors here all came from an adult with an advanced solid tumor such as melanoma, head and neck, liver or kidney cancer.

The genes are TRBV6-5 and TRBJ1-2, with 8 bases fitting TRBD1. CDR3 length: 13 amino acids. After removal of 6 bases from V and 8 bases from J, the junction contained 8 bases not matched to a gene. CDR1 and CDR2 (germline): MNHEY, SVGAGI. Written as DNA, the CDR3 is TGTGCCAGCAGCCCAAGACAGGGGTACGGCTACACCTTC. This codes for CASSPRQGYGYTF.

This CDR3 reads CASSRGTDTTDTQYF. The CDR3 region has the DNA TGTGCCAGCAGCCGCGGGACAGACACTACAGATACGCAGTATTTT. V gene TRBV28 combines with J gene TRBJ2-3, with D perhaps TRBD1 (7 bases). The germline V gene has CDR1 MDHEN and CDR2 SYDVKM. Trimming took 6 bases from V and 3 from J, leaving 16 bases between them. This CDR3 contains 15 residues. The full variable domain, with the rest looked up from reference TRBV28 and TRBJ2-3, is DVKVTQSSRYLVKRTGEKVFLECVQDMDHENMFWYRQDPGLGLRLIYFSYDVKMKEKGDIPEGYSVSREKKERFSLILESASTNQTSMYLCASSRGTDTTDTQYFGPGTRLTVL.

The chain joins TRBV30 to TRBJ2-1; D possibly corresponds to TRBD2 (5 bases). The CDR3 length is 14 residues. The V end was cut by 0 bases, the J end by 3 bases, with 9 bases between. The V gene's germline CDR1 is GTSNPN and CDR2 SVGIG (reference sequence). DNA of the CDR3: TGTGCCTGGAGTGTATACGACTACTACAATGAGCAGTTCTTC. Translating gives CAWSVYDYYNEQFF.

The genes are TRBV7-9 and TRBJ1-2; D gene uncertain. The germline CDR1 and CDR2 sequences are SEHNR and FQNEAQ (reference sequence). This CDR3 has 12 amino acids. V lost 6 bases to trimming and J lost 0 bases, with 5 bases between them. CDR3 residues: CASSQSNYGYTF. The CDR3 region has the DNA TGTGCCAGCAGTCAGTCTAACTATGGCTACACCTTC. The full variable domain, rest sourced from reference TRBV7-9 and TRBJ1-2, is DTGVSQNPRHKITKRGQNVTFRCDPISEHNRLYWYRQTLGQGPEFLTYFQNEAQLEKSRLLSDRFSAERPKGSFSTLEIQRTEQGDSAMYLCASSQSNYGYTFGSGTRLTVV.

The chain uses TRBV5-1 and TRBJ2-3, with D uncertain. The CDR3 consists of 15 residues. Trimming shortened V by 0 bases and J by 4 bases, and 12 bases separated the two germline ends. Germline CDR1 is SGHRS and CDR2 is YFSETQ. The CDR3 protein is CASSLVGSDPDTQYF. CDR3 sequence (DNA): TGCGCCAGCAGCTTGGTGGGTTCAGATCCAGATACGCAGTATTTT.

A few counts support this clone. V and J are TRBV7-6 and TRBJ2-1; 7 bases map to TRBD1. The V gene's germline CDR1 is SGHVS and CDR2 FNYEAQ. The CDR3 loop spans 14 amino acids. V trimming: 1 base; J trimming: 8 bases; junction bases outside the gene matches: 5. CDR3 in amino acids: CASSLGQGRHEQFF. DNA of the CDR3: TGTGCCAGCAGCTTAGGACAGGGAAGACATGAGCAGTTCTTC. The full variable domain, with the rest looked up from reference TRBV7-6 and TRBJ2-1, is GAGVSQSPRYKVTKRGQDVALRCDPISGHVSLYWYRQALGQGPEFLTYFNYEAQQDKSGLPNDRFSAERPEGSISTLTIQRTEQRDSAMYRCASSLGQGRHEQFFGPGTRLTVL.

The genes are TRBV7-9 and TRBJ2-5; D unclear. Per the germline V gene, CDR1 is SEHNR and CDR2 is FQNEAQ (reference sequence). Trimming shortened V by 5 bases and J by 5 bases, and 6 bases separated the two germline ends. The CDR3 has 11 residues. In nucleotides, the CDR3 is TGTGCCAGCAGCGAAACCGAGACCCAGTACTTC. Protein: CASSETETQYF.

The chain employs TRBV6-1 and TRBJ2-1; the D gene is possibly TRBD2 (6 bases). The CDR3 is 15 residues long. Germline V gene data show CDR1 as MNHNS and CDR2 as SASEGT. Trimming shortened V by 8 bases and J by 0 bases, and 14 bases separated the two germline ends. The CDR3 DNA is TGTGCCAGCTTTCGGGACTCAGACTCCTACAATGAGCAGTTCTTC. This encodes CASFRDSDSYNEQFF.

The chain has TRBV28 and TRBJ2-7; D gene unclear. V shed 5 bases and J shed 7 bases, with 9 bases lying between them. This CDR3 has 11 amino acids. The germline CDR1 and CDR2 sequences are MDHEN and SYDVKM. The chain's CDR3 is CASSPQWEQYF. DNA for the CDR3: TGTGCCAGCAGTCCCCAGTGGGAGCAGTACTTC.

J is TRBJ1-2 and V is TRBV19; the match to TRBD1 covers 7 bases. This CDR3 is built from 13 residues. From germline, CDR1 is LNHDA and CDR2 SQIVND (reference sequence). V gave up 6 bases and J gave up 2 bases; unmatched junction bases: 3. CDR3 DNA sequence: TGTGCCAGTAGACGACAGGGAAACTATGGCTACACCTTC. The encoded protein is CASRRQGNYGYTF.

The chain has TRBV29-1 and TRBJ2-7; D is perhaps TRBD1 (6 bases). Trimming removed 1 base at V and 4 bases at J, with 20 bases between. The CDR3 contains 16 residues. In germline, CDR1 is SQVTM, CDR2 ANQGSEA. The CDR3 DNA is TGCAGCGTTGAAGGGGCCCCCACAGGGAGTGGTTACGAGCAGTACTTC. This gives the protein CSVEGAPTGSGYEQYF.

V and J are TRBV2 and TRBJ2-3, with D possibly being TRBD1 (5 bases). The germline gives CDR1 SNHLY, CDR2 FYNNEI. Between the trimmed V and J ends, which lost 2 bases and 3 bases, there was a span of 12 bases. The CDR3 spans 15 residues. CDR3 nucleotides: TGTGCCAGCAGTGAACAGGGAAAGGTAACAGATACGCAGTATTTT. Its protein is CASSEQGKVTDTQYF. The full variable domain, its missing parts supplied by reference TRBV2 and TRBJ2-3, is EPEVTQTPSHQVTQMGQEVILRCVPISNHLYFYWYRQILGQKVEFLVSFYNNEISEKSEIFDDQFSVERPDGSNFTLKIRSTKLEDSAMYFCASSEQGKVTDTQYFGPGTRLTVL.

V is TRBV5-6 and J is TRBJ1-1, with D unclear. The CDR3 spans 14 residues. Germline values: CDR1 SGHDT, CDR2 YYEEEE. Trimming removed 4 bases at V and 0 bases at J, with 10 bases between. The CDR3 nucleotides are TGTGCCAGCAGCGTCGCCTTCATGAACACTGAAGCTTTCTTT. It specifies CASSVAFMNTEAFF.

The J gene is TRBJ1-3, the V gene TRBV7-6; 7 positions agree with TRBD1. The CDR3 length is 15 residues. V lost 4 bases and J lost 4; bases outside the gene matches: 7. CDR1 and CDR2 from the germline V gene are SGHVS and FNYEAQ. The CDR3 is CASSSVGTAGNTIYF. The DNA for the CDR3 is TGTGCCAGCAGCTCCGTTGGGACAGCAGGAAACACCATATATTTT.

The V call is TRBV6-1, the J call TRBJ2-5; 7 positions agree with TRBD1. CDR1 and CDR2 from the germline V gene are MNHNS and SASEGT. The CDR3 has 14 amino acids. Losses at the gene ends were 7 bases for V and 7 bases for J; bases not matched to a gene: 12. CDR3 protein: CASIRDRGSGTQYF. In nucleotides, the CDR3 is TGTGCCAGCATCCGGGACAGAGGGTCGGGGACCCAGTACTTC.

This clone is a singleton in its sample. The V gene is TRBV7-9, the J gene TRBJ1-4; D remains ambiguous. V lost 1 base, J lost 8 bases, and 14 bases lay in between. This CDR3 has 15 amino acids. From germline, CDR1 is SEHNR and CDR2 FQNEAQ (reference sequence). This chain's CDR3 is CASSLELRASEKLFF. The CDR3, as DNA: TGTGCCAGCAGCTTAGAACTTAGGGCTTCAGAAAAACTGTTTTTT. Based on the CDR3 plus reference TRBV7-9 and TRBJ1-4, the full variable domain is DTGVSQNPRHKITKRGQNVTFRCDPISEHNRLYWYRQTLGQGPEFLTYFQNEAQLEKSRLLSDRFSAERPKGSFSTLEIQRTEQGDSAMYLCASSLELRASEKLFFGSGTQLSVL.

The chain links TRBV5-6 to TRBJ2-7; 8 nucleotides line up with TRBD1. Trimming took 2 bases from V and 2 from J; bases not matched to a gene: 3. CDR1 is SGHDT and CDR2 is YYEEEE in the germline V gene. This CDR3 is built from 14 residues. The CDR3 region is CASSFRGQAYEQYF. CDR3 nucleotide sequence: TGTGCCAGCAGCTTTAGGGGACAGGCCTACGAGCAGTACTTC.

The V call is TRBV30, the J call TRBJ2-3; tentatively, D is TRBD1 (5 bases). This CDR3 is 13 amino acids long. V lost 2 bases and J lost 4, with 10 bases in between. Per the germline V gene, CDR1 is GTSNPN and CDR2 is SVGIG (reference sequence). The chain's CDR3 is CAWSMGPPDTQYF. Written as DNA, the CDR3 is TGTGCCTGGAGTATGGGGCCCCCAGATACGCAGTATTTT.

The rearrangement links TRBV30 to TRBJ2-5; D is perhaps TRBD2 (6 bases). Deletions cut 3 bases from V and 2 bases from J, with 10 bases between. The germline V gene encodes CDR1 GTSNPN and CDR2 SVGIG (reference sequence). This CDR3 is built from 13 residues. In DNA, the CDR3 is TGTGCCTGGAGGAGCGGGCCGCAAGAGACCCAGTACTTC. Its protein product is CAWRSGPQETQYF.

The rearrangement links TRBV7-9 to TRBJ2-1; D could derive from TRBD1 or TRBD2 (5 bases each). There are 12 residues in the CDR3. Trimming removed 5 bases from V and 15 bases from J, with 17 bases in between. Germline values: CDR1 SEHNR, CDR2 FQNEAQ (reference sequence). For the CDR3, the DNA is TGTGCCAGCAGCCCGGGGCGGAATATACCGTTCTTC. It encodes CASSPGRNIPFF.